The text below deals with one T cell receptor (beta chain). Using immunoSEQ multiplex PCR, the repertoire was profiled, and TCRdb retains in-frame clones only, with some absent. The repertoire holds 200,000 to 300,000 clones, more than 85% seen once, with roughly 4.9% in the top ten. The data derive from a study of blood T cell repertoires in COVID-19. Germline-derived CDR1 and CDR2 are MNHEY and SVGEGT. The J segment lost 15 bases and the V segment lost 0 bases, leaving 5 bases of the junction unmatched. The CDR3 totals 12 residues. The origin of this receptor is a woman in her sixties or seventies with COVID-19, enrolled during active disease. Sequencing used peripheral blood. The V call is TRBV6-2 or TRBV6-3, the J call TRBJ2-1, with 7 bases that match TRBD2. CDR3 DNA sequence: TGTGCCAGCAGTTACTCGAACGGGAGGAGGTTCTTC. Residues: CASSYSNGRRFF.